The entry below gives a single T cell receptor beta chain sequence along with its context. Different DNA sequences within this sample yield the same CDR3. It was cDNA, reverse transcribed from extracted RNA, that served as the sequencing template. Sequencing was performed with immunoSEQ multiplex PCR; in TCRdb, only in-frame clones are kept and a portion is missing. Found here are about 190,000 clones, 55% to 70% of them singletons; the top ten hold approximately 0.7%. Treatment specified: oral pan-JAK inhibitor, 5-10 mg twice daily. Trimming took off 0 bases at V and 4 bases at J, with 7 bases between the two ends. Germline V gene data show CDR1 as GTSNPN and CDR2 as SVGIG (reference sequence). The CDR3 spans 12 residues. The data originate from a study of CD8+ T cells in alopecia areata. Study-level background: Tofacitinib administration persisted for 6 to 18 months, succeeded by 6 months off drug.

The receptor comes from a human donor with alopecia areata. The V gene is TRBV30, the J gene TRBJ2-7; no clear D gene. The source was CD4+ T cells sorted from blood, collected at week 4, from a patient treated with tofacitinib. The CDR3 sequence: CAWSVSVYEQYF. The CDR3 DNA reads TGTGCCTGGAGTGTAAGTGTGTACGAGCAGTACTTC.